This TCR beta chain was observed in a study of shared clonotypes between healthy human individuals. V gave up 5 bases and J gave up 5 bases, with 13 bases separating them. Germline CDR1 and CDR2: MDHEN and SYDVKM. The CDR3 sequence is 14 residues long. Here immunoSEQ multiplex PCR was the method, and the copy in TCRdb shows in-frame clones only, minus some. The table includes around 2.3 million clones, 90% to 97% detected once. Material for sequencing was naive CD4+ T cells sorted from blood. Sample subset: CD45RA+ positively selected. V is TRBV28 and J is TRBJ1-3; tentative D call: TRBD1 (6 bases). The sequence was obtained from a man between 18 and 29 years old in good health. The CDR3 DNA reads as TGTGCCAGCAGTCCACAGGGAGGTCGAAACACCATATATTTT. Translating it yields CASSPQGGRNTIYF.